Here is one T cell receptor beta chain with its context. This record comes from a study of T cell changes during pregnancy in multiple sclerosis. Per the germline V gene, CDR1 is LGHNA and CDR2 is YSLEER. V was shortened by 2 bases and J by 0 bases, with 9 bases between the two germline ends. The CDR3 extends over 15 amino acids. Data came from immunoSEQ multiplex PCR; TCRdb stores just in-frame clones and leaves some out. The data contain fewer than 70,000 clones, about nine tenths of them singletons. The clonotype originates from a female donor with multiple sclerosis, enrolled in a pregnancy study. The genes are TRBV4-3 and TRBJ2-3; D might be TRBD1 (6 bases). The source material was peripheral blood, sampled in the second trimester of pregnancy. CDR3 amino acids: CASSQLGQSTDTQYF. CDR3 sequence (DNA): TGCGCCAGCAGCCAACTTGGACAGAGCACAGATACGCAGTATTTT.